These 10 T cell receptor beta chains came from one sample sequenced in a study of cytomegalovirus exposure and HLA in healthy donors. The study ran its PCR with 60 Vbeta and 13 Jbeta primers. Using immunoSEQ multiplex PCR, the repertoire was profiled, and TCRdb retains in-frame clones only, with some absent. The data contain 85,000 to 120,000 clones, 60% to 80% of them seen just once; the ten biggest clones take up 2.8%. Specimen: PBMCs. The origin of the receptors is a female donor in good health and CMV-seronegative.

The gene calls are TRBV21-1 and TRBJ2-1; the D call TRBD1 from the table was never checked on the DNA. TRBV21-1 is noted as a pseudogene. The CDR3 runs to 14 residues. The CDR3 region has the DNA TGTGCCAGCAGCAAACAGGGTTACTACAATGAGCAGTTCTTC. Translating it yields CASSKQGYYNEQFF.

The chain recombines TRBV13 with TRBJ1-1; 9 bases agree with TRBD1. V gave up 0 bases and J gave up 1 base; unmatched junction bases: 9. Germline CDR1 reads PRHDT; CDR2 reads FYEKMQ (reference sequence). CDR3 length: 18 amino acids. DNA of the CDR3: TGTGCCAGCAGCTTAGGGGACAGGGGACGCCTTCCGAACACTGAAGCTTTCTTT. Encoded protein: CASSLGDRGRLPNTEAFF.

This clone was recorded only once. DNA of the CDR3: TGCGCCAGCAGCTTGGTTCAGGCCAGTGCAGATACGCAGTATTTT. Amino acid sequence: CASSLVQASADTQYF. This chain links TRBV5-1 with TRBJ2-3; the D is unclear. The CDR3 spans 15 residues. Germline CDR1 and CDR2: SGHRS and YFSETQ. V shed 0 bases and J shed 4 bases, with 12 bases lying between them.

This chain connects TRBV7-2 to TRBJ1-1; D is unclear. CDR1 SGHTA and CDR2 FQGNSA come from the germline V gene. Trimming cost V 3 bases and J 6 bases, with 8 bases left between them. The CDR3 has 12 residues. The chain's CDR3 is CASSLRASEAFF. The DNA for the CDR3 is TGTGCCAGCAGCTTGAGGGCCTCTGAAGCTTTCTTT.

The chain recombines TRBV2 with TRBJ1-1; D is uncertain. The CDR3 runs to 13 residues. Germline V gene lookup returns CDR1 SNHLY and CDR2 FYNNEI. The V end lost 4 bases, the J end lost 5 bases, and 11 bases lay between the germline ends. The CDR3 DNA reads TGTGCCAGCAGTGCACTTGCGAAAACTGAAGCTTTCTTT. Amino acid sequence: CASSALAKTEAFF.

This rearrangement joins TRBV6-1 to TRBJ2-7, with D possibly TRBD2 on 5 matching bases. The V and J ends lost 2 bases and 3 bases respectively, with 11 bases between them. CDR1 and CDR2 from the germline V gene are MNHNS and SASEGT. The CDR3 is 14 amino acids. CDR3 in DNA: TGTGCCAGCAGTGAAATGGGAGCTTACTACGAGCAGTACTTC. The encoded protein is CASSEMGAYYEQYF.

The V and J genes are TRBV13 and TRBJ2-1; a weak D match, TRBD2 (6 bases). V lost 2 bases, J lost 4 bases, and 9 bases lay in between. The CDR3 sequence is 14 residues long. CDR1 PRHDT and CDR2 FYEKMQ come from the germline V gene (reference sequence). The CDR3 region has the DNA TGTGCCAGCAGCTTATCTAGCGAGTACAATGAGCAGTTCTTC. Its translation is CASSLSSEYNEQFF.

This chain uses TRBV18 with TRBJ2-7, with 13 bases fitting TRBD2. Germline CDR1 and CDR2: KGHSH and LQKENI. Trimming took 5 bases from V and 6 from J; bases not matched to a gene: 10. CDR3 length equals 16 residues. The CDR3 DNA follows: TGTGCCAGCTCATTAACTAGCGGGAGGGCCATACCCGAGCAGTACTTC. It codes for CASSLTSGRAIPEQYF. Combining the CDR3 with reference TRBV18 and TRBJ2-7 gives the whole variable domain NAGVMQNPRHLVRRRGQEARLRCSPMKGHSHVYWYRQLPEEGLKFMVYLQKENIIDESGMPKERFSAEFPKEGPSILRIQQVVRGDSAAYFCASSLTSGRAIPEQYFGPGTRLTVT.

The chain employs TRBV29-1 and TRBJ2-7; the match to TRBD1 covers 9 bases. V lost 6 bases and J lost 4; bases outside the gene matches: 7. There are 13 residues in the CDR3. Germline V gene data show CDR1 as SQVTM and CDR2 as ANQGSEA. CDR3 protein: CSVWTGAEYEQYF. DNA for the CDR3: TGCAGCGTCTGGACAGGGGCAGAATACGAGCAGTACTTC.

J is TRBJ2-5 and V is TRBV30; D possibly corresponds to TRBD2 (5 bases). Germline V gives CDR1 GTSNPN, CDR2 SVGIG (reference sequence). The CDR3 length is 13 residues. The V end was cut by 2 bases, the J end by 1 base, with 8 bases between. In nucleotides, the CDR3 is TGTGCCTGGAGTTATAGCGCCCAAGAGACCCAGTACTTC. Its protein is CAWSYSAQETQYF. The full variable domain, completed using reference TRBV30 and TRBJ2-5, is SQTIHQWPATLVQPVGSPLSLECTVEGTSNPNLYWYRQAAGRGLQLLFYSVGIGQISSEVPQNLSASRPQDRQFILSSKKLLLSDSGFYLCAWSYSAQETQYFGPGTRLLVL.